The T cell receptor (beta chain) described here comes from a study of blood T cell repertoires in COVID-19. Sequencing was performed with immunoSEQ multiplex PCR; in TCRdb, only in-frame clones are kept and a portion is missing. This table has about 160,000 clones, 92% appearing once. This CDR3 spans 17 amino acids. Germline V gene lookup returns CDR1 SGHDT and CDR2 YYEEEE. The germline V and J ends were trimmed by 3 bases and 2 bases, with 20 bases remaining between them. This sequence originates from a man aged 30 to 39 with COVID-19, enrolled during active disease. Sequencing used peripheral blood. The rearrangement joins TRBV5-6 to TRBJ2-5; tentatively, D is TRBD1 (6 bases). The CDR3 is CASSSPKGDTNQETQYF. The CDR3 DNA is TGTGCCAGCAGCTCCCCGAAGGGGGACACGAATCAAGAGACCCAGTACTTC.